These 32 T cell receptor beta chains share one sample of origin, sequenced in a study of beta chain features in type 1 diabetes. General observations from the study: Moderate but significant shortening of TCRB CDR3s was recorded in all four CD4+ subsets from Type 1 diabetes patients.

For these receptors, no antigen is known. Every bit of the isolated RNA underwent reverse transcription, so sequencing read expressed TCRB transcripts. Method: immunoSEQ multiplex PCR; TCRdb's copy keeps in-frame clones and lacks some. The repertoire has roughly 240,000 clones, roughly a quarter of them found once; the top ten carry approximately 0.011%. The source material was naive CD4+ T cells from blood. The origin of the receptors is a woman aged 25 to 39 with type 1 diabetes.

This clone appeared a few times. This chain connects TRBV6-6 to TRBJ2-3; D is possibly TRBD2 (5 bases). The V end lost 4 bases, the J end lost 4 bases, and 9 bases lay between the germline ends. Per the germline V gene, CDR1 is MNHNY and CDR2 is SVGAGI (reference sequence). The CDR3 totals 13 residues. DNA for the CDR3: TGTGCCAGCAGTTTCCAGGAGGCAGATACGCAGTATTTT. Its protein is CASSFQEADTQYF.

V usage is TRBV20-1 and J usage is TRBJ2-5; the D is unclear. V was cut by 6 bases and J by 0 bases, with 5 bases left in between. The CDR3 spans 11 residues. Germline V CDR1 and CDR2: DFQATT, SNEGSKA (reference sequence). The CDR3 loop reads CSADYQETQYF. CDR3 nucleotides: TGCAGTGCAGACTACCAAGAGACCCAGTACTTC.

The chain employs TRBV5-4 and TRBJ2-1, with 9 bases aligning to TRBD1. V lost 4 bases to trimming and J lost 6 bases; unmatched junction nucleotides: 5. Looked up from germline, CDR1 is SGHNT and CDR2 is YYREEE (reference sequence). This CDR3 is 14 amino acids long. The CDR3 nucleotides read TGTGCCAGCAGCCACGGGACAGGGACCAATGAGCAGTTCTTC. This sequence encodes CASSHGTGTNEQFF.

The gene calls are TRBV11-2 and TRBJ2-7; 7 bases are a match to TRBD1. The CDR3 contains 16 residues. Looked up from germline, CDR1 is SGHAT and CDR2 is FQNNGV. V shed 5 bases, J shed 4 bases, and the junction held 14 bases outside the gene matches. DNA for the CDR3: TGTGCCAGCAGCCCCTTTTCAGGAAGGGGGCTTTACGAGCAGTACTTC. This gives the protein CASSPFSGRGLYEQYF. The full variable domain, with the rest looked up from reference TRBV11-2 and TRBJ2-7, is EAGVAQSPRYKIIEKRQSVAFWCNPISGHATLYWYQQILGQGPKLLIQFQNNGVVDDSQLPKDRFSAERLKGVDSTLKIQPAKLEDSAVYLCASSPFSGRGLYEQYFGPGTRLTVT.

V gene TRBV10-2 combines with J gene TRBJ2-4, with 8 bases aligning to TRBD1. V lost 10 bases to trimming and J lost 9 bases; unmatched junction nucleotides: 11. Germline loops: CDR1 WSHSY, CDR2 SAAADI. This CDR3 has 13 residues. The CDR3: CATRGQGWGIQYF. The CDR3 nucleotides are TGCGCCACCAGAGGACAGGGATGGGGCATTCAGTACTTC.

The gene calls are TRBV28 and TRBJ1-1; D may be TRBD1 (5 bases). V was trimmed by 7 bases and J by 1 base, leaving 16 bases between them. The CDR3 is 15 residues long. CDR1 is MDHEN, CDR2 SYDVKM, per germline. The CDR3 loop is CASTLQGGRNTEAFF. The CDR3 nucleotides are TGTGCCAGCACATTGCAGGGAGGGAGGAACACTGAAGCTTTCTTT.

This chain joins TRBV15 and TRBJ2-1; tentatively, D is TRBD2 (5 bases). This CDR3 is 18 amino acids long. V was trimmed by 3 bases and J by 6 bases, leaving 24 bases between them. Looked up from germline, CDR1 is LNHNV and CDR2 is YYDKDF (reference sequence). The CDR3 nucleotides read TGTGCCACCAGCAGGGCTCTGCCTGGGAGAAGGGCAGGCAATGAGCAGTTCTTC. This sequence encodes CATSRALPGRRAGNEQFF.

The rearrangement joins TRBV2 to TRBJ2-7, with 10 bases lining up with TRBD2. Germline assignment: CDR1 SNHLY and CDR2 FYNNEI. V was pared by 10 bases and J by 7 bases, with 13 bases of the junction left unmatched. The CDR3 is made up of 14 amino acids. The CDR3 spells CATQREGRPGEQYF. The CDR3, as DNA: TGTGCCACCCAGCGGGAGGGCCGGCCGGGTGAGCAGTACTTC. Using reference TRBV2 and TRBJ2-7 for the parts outside the CDR3, the full variable domain is EPEVTQTPSHQVTQMGQEVILRCVPISNHLYFYWYRQILGQKVEFLVSFYNNEISEKSEIFDDQFSVERPDGSNFTLKIRSTKLEDSAMYFCATQREGRPGEQYFGPGTRLTVT.

This clone was observed a handful of times. The identical CDR3 is also encoded by other nucleotide sequences in the sample. J is TRBJ1-2 and V is TRBV15; D is possibly TRBD1 (6 bases). The V gene lost 3 bases and the J gene lost 4 bases, with 6 bases spanning the gap. CDR1 and CDR2 from the germline V gene are LNHNV and YYDKDF (reference sequence). The CDR3 covers 12 residues. CDR3 sequence reads: CATSRDSYGYTF. CDR3 nucleotides: TGTGCCACCAGCAGGGACAGCTATGGCTACACCTTC.

The chain recombines TRBV30 with TRBJ2-5; a possible D gene is TRBD1 (6 bases). Germline CDR1 GTSNPN, CDR2 SVGIG (reference sequence). The ends were cut back, 0 bases at V and 2 bases at J, with 7 bases in the middle. The CDR3 loop spans 13 amino acids. The CDR3 sequence is CAWSVGQQETQYF. The CDR3 nucleotides are TGTGCCTGGAGTGTTGGACAGCAAGAGACCCAGTACTTC.

The table lists this clone with a few counts. The gene calls are TRBV5-4 and TRBJ2-1, with D hard to call. CDR1 is SGHNT, CDR2 YYREEE, per germline (reference sequence). CDR3 length: 15 residues. With 4 bases removed from V and 4 bases from J, the gap between germline ends came to 15 bases. The CDR3 DNA reads TGTGCCAGCAGCCGAACGACTTCTAGGTACAATGAGCAGTTCTTC. This sequence encodes CASSRTTSRYNEQFF.

This sequence joins TRBV11-1 and TRBJ2-6; D unclear. Deletions cut 3 bases from V and 1 base from J, with 4 bases between. Germline assignment: CDR1 SGHAT and CDR2 FQDESV (reference sequence). The CDR3 runs 14 residues. The CDR3 DNA is TGTGCCAGCAGCTTCGGGTCTGGGGCCAACGTCCTGACTTTC. It yields the protein CASSFGSGANVLTF.

This chain joins TRBV28 and TRBJ2-2; 11 bases align to TRBD2. The junction had 3 bases not matched to a gene; V was cut back by 6 bases and J by 0 bases. The CDR3 has 16 amino acids. The germline gives CDR1 MDHEN, CDR2 SYDVKM. DNA of the CDR3: TGTGCCAGCAGCCATAGCGGGAGGGCGAACACCGGGGAGCTGTTTTTT. Amino acid sequence: CASSHSGRANTGELFF.

The V and J genes are TRBV30 and TRBJ2-7; TRBD2 matches 11 bases. The CDR3 has 14 residues. J was trimmed by 2 bases and V by 5 bases; bases with no gene match: 5. The V gene's germline CDR1 is GTSNPN and CDR2 SVGIG (reference sequence). The CDR3 loop reads CAWEKTSGTYEQYF. The CDR3 nucleotides read TGTGCCTGGGAAAAGACTAGCGGGACCTACGAGCAGTACTTC.

This clone occurred once. V is TRBV9 and J is TRBJ2-5; D is uncertain. CDR1 is SGDLS, CDR2 YYNGEE, per germline. Trimming stripped 4 bases from V and 4 bases from J, with 11 bases between. This CDR3 region has 13 residues. The CDR3 DNA follows: TGTGCCAGCAGCCCTCCGGGTGGAGAGACCCAGTACTTC. Residues: CASSPPGGETQYF.

This rearrangement joins TRBV7-3 to TRBJ2-6; TRBD1 agrees at 7 bases. The CDR3 is 15 residues long. V lost 5 bases to trimming and J lost 2 bases; unmatched junction nucleotides: 3. The germline CDR1 and CDR2 sequences are SGHTA and FQGTGA. The CDR3 bases are TGTGCCAGCAGCAGTACAGGGGCTGGGGCCAACGTCCTGACTTTC. Protein product: CASSSTGAGANVLTF.

The gene calls are TRBV7-4 and TRBJ2-3, with D tentatively TRBD1 (5 bases). V shed 1 base and J shed 4 bases, with 9 bases lying between them. The germline V gene has CDR1 SGHVT and CDR2 SQSDAQ. The CDR3 length is 14 residues. As DNA, the CDR3 is TGTGCCAGCAGCTTAGGAACAGGAGCAGATACGCAGTATTTT. It specifies CASSLGTGADTQYF.

In its sample, this clone was seen a few times. The rearrangement joins TRBV9 to TRBJ1-2; D remains ambiguous. Per the germline V gene, CDR1 is SGDLS and CDR2 is YYNGEE. The ends were cut back, 3 bases at V and 0 bases at J, with 12 bases in the middle. The CDR3 covers 15 residues. The CDR3 DNA sequence: TGTGCCAGCAGCGACGGTCGCCAAGCTAACTATGGCTACACCTTC. It specifies CASSDGRQANYGYTF. Based on the CDR3 plus reference TRBV9 and TRBJ1-2, the full variable domain is DSGVTQTPKHLITATGQRVTLRCSPRSGDLSVYWYQQSLDQGLQFLIQYYNGEERAKGNILERFSAQQFPDLHSELNLSSLELGDSALYFCASSDGRQANYGYTFGSGTRLTVV.

This clone was seen only a few times. The chain employs TRBV14 and TRBJ2-5, with D possibly TRBD2 on 6 matching bases. The CDR3 has 15 residues. V was cut by 0 bases and J by 0 bases, with 8 bases left in between. CDR1 and CDR2 (germline): SGHDN, FVKESK. The CDR3 DNA is TGTGCCAGCAGCCAAGATGGGACTCACCAAGAGACCCAGTACTTC. This gives the protein CASSQDGTHQETQYF.

Points on this clone: Other DNA variants within this sample encode the same CDR3. J is TRBJ1-2 and V is TRBV29-1, with D possibly matching TRBD1 (5 bases). The CDR3 length is 12 residues. Trimming took 2 bases from V and 2 from J, leaving 6 bases between them. Germline CDR1 is SQVTM and CDR2 is ANQGSEA. The CDR3 reads CSVERGNYGYTF. The CDR3 coding sequence is TGCAGCGTTGAAAGGGGAAACTATGGCTACACCTTC. The full variable domain, rest sourced from reference TRBV29-1 and TRBJ1-2, is SAVISQKPSRDICQRGTSLTIQCQVDSQVTMMFWYRQQPGQSLTLIATANQGSEATYESGFVIDKFPISRPNLTFSTLTVSNMSPEDSSIYLCSVERGNYGYTFGSGTRLTVV.

CDR3 sequence reads: CASSPGMTSVYEQYF. DNA of the CDR3: TGTGCCAGCTCACCAGGAATGACTAGCGTCTACGAGCAGTACTTC. This chain joins TRBV18 and TRBJ2-7, with TRBD2 matching over 8 bases. This CDR3 contains 15 residues. CDR1 is KGHSH and CDR2 is LQKENI in the germline V gene. With V trimmed by 2 bases and J by 3 bases, 6 bases remained unmatched.

This clone was recorded a few times. CDR3 protein: CSVESRAAGYTF. The DNA for the CDR3 is TGCAGCGTTGAGAGCAGGGCAGCTGGCTACACCTTC. This chain uses TRBV29-1 with TRBJ1-2; a weak D match, TRBD1 (5 bases). Germline V lookup: CDR1 SQVTM, CDR2 ANQGSEA. This CDR3 has 12 residues. Trimming cost V 3 bases and J 7 bases, with 12 bases left between them.

The J gene is TRBJ2-7, the V gene TRBV20-1, with D hard to call. Looked up from germline, CDR1 is DFQATT and CDR2 is SNEGSKA (reference sequence). The CDR3 is 11 residues long. V lost 2 bases, J lost 9 bases, and 11 bases lay in between. CDR3 nucleotide sequence: TGCAGTGCTAGATCCAGGCGCGTGCAGTACTTC. Protein product: CSARSRRVQYF.

This clone has only a few counts. The rearrangement uses TRBV4-2 and TRBJ1-5, with 7 bases that match TRBD1. Looked up from germline, CDR1 is LGHNA and CDR2 is YNFKEQ. V lost 0 bases, J lost 0 bases, and 5 bases stayed unmatched. CDR3 length: 17 residues. The CDR3: CASSQEGTVNSNQPQHF. The CDR3 bases are TGTGCCAGCAGCCAAGAGGGGACAGTCAATAGCAATCAGCCCCAGCATTTT.

This clone was seen a handful of times. The chain links TRBV28 to TRBJ2-1; possible D gene TRBD1, 6 bases. The length of the CDR3 is 13 residues. Germline CDR1 is MDHEN and CDR2 is SYDVKM. The V gene lost 8 bases and the J gene lost 3 bases, with 11 bases spanning the gap. CDR3 in amino acids: CASGTPDYNEQFF. CDR3 nucleotide sequence: TGTGCCAGCGGGACACCAGACTACAATGAGCAGTTCTTC.

V gene TRBV28 combines with J gene TRBJ1-2, with D possibly being TRBD1 (5 bases). V dropped 2 bases and J dropped 3 bases, with 10 bases sitting between them. From germline, CDR1 is MDHEN and CDR2 SYDVKM. There are 14 residues in the CDR3. DNA of the CDR3: TGTGCCAGCAGTTTAATCGGCAGGGACTATGGCTACACCTTC. Translation: CASSLIGRDYGYTF.

In this sample, this clone turned up a few times. The chain couples TRBV5-1 to TRBJ2-7, with 8 nucleotides matching TRBD1. The CDR3 consists of 14 residues. Germline loops: CDR1 SGHRS, CDR2 YFSETQ. Germline trimming cut 0 bases from V and 3 bases from J; bases unmatched to any gene: 2. The CDR3 protein is CASSLVDRVYEQYF. In DNA, the CDR3 is TGCGCCAGCAGCTTGGTGGACAGGGTCTACGAGCAGTACTTC.

The chain links TRBV28 to TRBJ2-3; 7 bases line up with TRBD2. The CDR3 totals 15 residues. The germline V gene encodes CDR1 MDHEN and CDR2 SYDVKM. Losses at the gene ends were 6 bases for V and 6 bases for J; bases not matched to a gene: 12. The DNA for the CDR3 is TGTGCCAGCAGCGACGCGGGGGTTAGGCCGGATACGCAGTATTTT. This codes for CASSDAGVRPDTQYF.

V and J are TRBV7-2 and TRBJ1-1; a possible D gene is TRBD1 (6 bases). Germline V gene data show CDR1 as SGHTA and CDR2 as FQGNSA. This CDR3 has 14 amino acids. V lost 6 bases to trimming and J lost 2 bases, with 13 bases between them. DNA of the CDR3: TGTGCCAGCAGAGAGAGGACAGCCAACACTGAAGCTTTCTTT. Translation: CASRERTANTEAFF.

This clone occurred a few times. V and J are TRBV30 and TRBJ1-2; D unclear. This CDR3 spans 14 amino acids. Trimming took 8 bases from V and 4 from J, leaving 20 bases between them. CDR1 and CDR2 from the germline V gene are GTSNPN and SVGIG (reference sequence). This CDR3 is CAGTRSEISYGYTF. DNA for the CDR3: TGTGCCGGTACGCGGAGCGAAATTTCCTATGGCTACACCTTC.

This clone occurred a few times. The rearrangement joins TRBV7-2 to TRBJ2-7; 12 nucleotides agree with TRBD2. The length of the CDR3 is 15 residues. Germline CDR1 SGHTA, CDR2 FQGNSA. The V and J ends lost 5 bases and 2 bases, in that order; junction bases with no gene match: 4. Written as DNA, the CDR3 is TGTGCCAGCAGCGCACGACTAGCGGGAGCCTACGAGCAGTACTTC. This gives the protein CASSARLAGAYEQYF.

The chain uses TRBV11-2 and TRBJ2-3, with 9 bases identical to TRBD2. CDR3 length: 17 amino acids. J gave up 1 base and V 4 bases, and 9 bases lay outside the gene matches. CDR1 and CDR2 (germline): SGHAT, FQNNGV. The CDR3 sequence: CASSYKLLAGGTDTQYF. The CDR3 coding sequence is TGTGCCAGCAGCTACAAGCTGTTAGCGGGAGGCACAGATACGCAGTATTTT.